The TCR beta chain under discussion was sequenced for a study of T cells after yellow fever vaccination. Study findings and constraints: Few clonotypes appeared in both CD4 and CD8 compartments. A large majority of primary-vaccination clones showed up again after the booster (approximately 95% CD4, almost 90% CD8).

One entry per CDR3 protein, called by TCRdb with MiXCR from the 5' RACE reads. The data show 150,000 to 200,000 distinct CDR3 sequences, roughly a tenth seen once. This clonotype has just a few counts. Its target is unknown. This clonotype was sampled from a man younger than 30 who received the YFV17D yellow fever vaccine. The input for sequencing was CD8+ T cells sorted from PBMCs, taken 45 days after the yellow fever booster vaccination.

In DNA form, the CDR3 reads TGTGCCAGCAGTTCTACCGCAACAGGGGGCAGTGGGGATACGCAGTATTTT. Amino acid sequence: CASSSTATGGSGDTQYF. V usage is TRBV12-3 or TRBV12-4 and J usage is TRBJ2-3; 9 nucleotides align to TRBD1. The CDR3 totals 17 residues. Unmatched junction bases numbered 14, after V lost 4 bases and J lost 6 bases.